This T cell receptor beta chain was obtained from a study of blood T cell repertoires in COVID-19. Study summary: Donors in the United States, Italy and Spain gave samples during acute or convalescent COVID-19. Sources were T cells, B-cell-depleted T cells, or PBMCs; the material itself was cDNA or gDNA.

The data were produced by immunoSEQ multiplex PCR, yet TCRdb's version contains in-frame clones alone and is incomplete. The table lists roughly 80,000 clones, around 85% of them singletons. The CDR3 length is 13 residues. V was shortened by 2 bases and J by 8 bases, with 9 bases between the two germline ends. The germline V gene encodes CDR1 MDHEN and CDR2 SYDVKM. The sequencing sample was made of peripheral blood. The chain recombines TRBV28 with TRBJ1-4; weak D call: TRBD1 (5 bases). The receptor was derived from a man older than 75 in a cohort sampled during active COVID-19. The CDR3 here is CASSLGGYEKLFF. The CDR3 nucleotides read TGTGCCAGCAGTTTAGGGGGGTACGAAAAACTGTTTTTT.